One sample yielded the 30 T cell receptor beta chains listed below, sequenced in a study of control samples from healthy donors and cancer patients. The repertoire was sequenced with immunoSEQ multiplex PCR; TCRdb's copy has only in-frame clones and lacks some. The data contain a few hundred thousand clones, around nine tenths of them singletons. The sample taken for sequencing was PBMCs. The source is a man aged 40-55 years with head and neck cancer.

The rearrangement joins TRBV6-5 to TRBJ2-7; 7 bases agree with TRBD1. Germline V gene data show CDR1 as MNHEY and CDR2 as SVGAGI. Trimming at V came to 7 bases and at J to 2 bases, leaving 8 bases not matched to a gene. The CDR3 has 14 amino acids. In DNA, the CDR3 is TGTGCCAGCAATCTCTTCAGGGGGACCTACGAGCAGTACTTC. Translation gives CASNLFRGTYEQYF.

With respect to this clone: Other DNA sequences within the sample encode an identical CDR3. CDR3: CASSLEGGTEAFF. CDR3 in DNA: TGTGCCAGCAGCTTAGAAGGGGGAACTGAAGCTTTCTTT. The V gene is TRBV11-2, the J gene TRBJ1-1; D is perhaps TRBD1 (6 bases). The V end lost 0 bases, the J end lost 5 bases, and 7 bases lay between the germline ends. Germline CDR1 and CDR2: SGHAT and FQNNGV. There are 13 residues in the CDR3.

The rearrangement joins TRBV10-1 to TRBJ2-2, with D possibly TRBD2 on 5 matching bases. Trimming cost V 4 bases and J 6 bases, with 12 bases left between them. Looked up from germline, CDR1 is WNHNN and CDR2 is SYGVQD (reference sequence). The CDR3 has 14 amino acids. Here the CDR3 DNA reads TGCGCCAGCAGTGTAGCTCGGGGTTCCGGGGAGCTGTTTTTT. This gives the protein CASSVARGSGELFF.

The chain uses TRBV6-1 and TRBJ2-7, with a weak D call TRBD2 (5 bases). This CDR3 has 15 residues. The V gene's germline CDR1 is MNHNS and CDR2 SASEGT. V was clipped by 3 bases and J by 5 bases, with 17 bases between them. DNA of the CDR3: TGTGCCAGCAGTGATGATATACCTAGCTGGAACGAGCAGTACTTC. Its protein is CASSDDIPSWNEQYF.

V gene TRBV20-1 combines with J gene TRBJ2-7; TRBD1 is a possible D gene (5 bases). The CDR3 has 11 amino acids. The V and J ends lost 5 bases and 6 bases respectively, with 11 bases between them. Germline CDR1 is DFQATT and CDR2 is SNEGSKA (reference sequence). The DNA of the CDR3 is TGCAGTGCTGGGTTGCAGGGCGAGCAGTACTTC. Translated: CSAGLQGEQYF.

Written as DNA, the CDR3 is TGTGCCAGTAGTATGGCGGCAGAGACTGGAAACACCATATATTTT. Translation: CASSMAAETGNTIYF. The chain couples TRBV19 to TRBJ1-3; D unclear. The CDR3 length is 15 residues. Germline loops: CDR1 LNHDA, CDR2 SQIVND (reference sequence). V shed 3 bases and J shed 2 bases, with 11 bases lying between them.

The chain couples TRBV18 to TRBJ1-6, with a possible D match to TRBD1 (5 bases). This CDR3 has 19 residues. With 2 bases removed from V and 3 bases from J, the gap between germline ends came to 20 bases. Germline CDR1 and CDR2: KGHSH and LQKENI. CDR3 sequence: CASSPKPFQDSNYNSPLHF. DNA for the CDR3: TGTGCCAGCTCACCAAAGCCTTTTCAAGACAGTAACTATAATTCACCCCTCCACTTT.

The chain couples TRBV19 to TRBJ1-1, with D perhaps TRBD1 (5 bases). The germline CDR1 and CDR2 sequences are LNHDA and SQIVND (reference sequence). There are 14 residues in the CDR3. Trimming removed 3 bases from V and 5 bases from J, with 13 bases in between. CDR3 in DNA: TGTGCCAGTAGTATGGGGGACTTCGGAACTGAAGCTTTCTTT. Protein sequence: CASSMGDFGTEAFF.

This chain joins TRBV9 and TRBJ2-1; 8 bases match TRBD2. From germline, CDR1 is SGDLS and CDR2 YYNGEE. This CDR3 contains 15 residues. The ends lost 0 bases at V and 5 bases at J; junction bases unmatched: 4. The CDR3 is CASSVGGSGNNEQFF. As DNA, the CDR3 is TGTGCCAGCAGCGTAGGGGGTAGCGGGAACAATGAGCAGTTCTTC. Full variable domain (rest looked up from reference TRBV9 and TRBJ2-1): DSGVTQTPKHLITATGQRVTLRCSPRSGDLSVYWYQQSLDQGLQFLIQYYNGEERAKGNILERFSAQQFPDLHSELNLSSLELGDSALYFCASSVGGSGNNEQFFGPGTRLTVL.

The chain joins TRBV18 to TRBJ1-1; D unresolved. Germline CDR1 reads KGHSH; CDR2 reads LQKENI. The CDR3 is 14 residues long. V dropped 6 bases and J dropped 1 base, with 12 bases sitting between them. The CDR3 reads CASSLVAGNTEAFF. CDR3 DNA: TGTGCCAGCTCGTTGGTGGCGGGGAACACTGAAGCTTTCTTT.

The chain employs TRBV10-1 and TRBJ2-7; D gene uncertain. In germline, CDR1 is WNHNN, CDR2 SYGVQD (reference sequence). The CDR3 contains 12 residues. V dropped 3 bases and J dropped 2 bases, with 5 bases sitting between them. The CDR3 loop reads CASSDRTYEQYF. As DNA, the CDR3 is TGCGCCAGCAGTGACAGAACCTACGAGCAGTACTTC.

The table lists this clone with a count of one. J is TRBJ1-1 and V is TRBV10-3; D is unclear. This CDR3 is built from 15 residues. V gave up 6 bases and J gave up 5 bases, with 19 bases separating them. Germline V gene lookup returns CDR1 ENHRY and CDR2 SYGVKD. This CDR3 reads CAISRAGPEGTEAFF. In DNA, the CDR3 is TGTGCCATCAGCCGGGCAGGTCCGGAAGGAACTGAAGCTTTCTTT.

The V and J genes are TRBV18 and TRBJ2-7, with a tentative D call TRBD2 (7 bases). The CDR3 is 17 residues long. Germline V gives CDR1 KGHSH, CDR2 LQKENI. Trimming took 1 base from V and 7 from J, leaving 23 bases between them. The CDR3, as DNA: TGTGCCAGCTCACCACAGGAGCCGACAGGTCCCGGGGGGGAGCAGTACTTC. Its translation: CASSPQEPTGPGGEQYF.

The chain couples TRBV9 to TRBJ2-1, with 12 positions matching TRBD2. The CDR3 length is 15 residues. CDR1 and CDR2 from the germline V gene are SGDLS and YYNGEE. V lost 4 bases, J lost 5 bases, and 4 bases stayed unmatched. In DNA, the CDR3 is TGTGCCAGCAGCCCCCGGACTAGCGGGAACAATGAGCAGTTCTTC. Translation gives CASSPRTSGNNEQFF.

This clone was counted between two and nine times. The chain employs TRBV15 and TRBJ1-6, with 8 positions matching TRBD1. Germline CDR1 is LNHNV and CDR2 is YYDKDF (reference sequence). The V segment lost 4 bases and the J segment 10 bases; nucleotides outside the gene matches: 9. This CDR3 contains 15 residues. In nucleotides, the CDR3 is TGTGCCACCAGCACTTGGACAGGGAAACACTCACCCCTCCACTTT. Residues: CATSTWTGKHSPLHF.

The chain couples TRBV24-1 to TRBJ2-2; D call uncertain. The CDR3 length is 14 residues. Germline-derived CDR1 and CDR2 are KGHDR and SFDVKD. The V end lost 4 bases, the J end lost 4 bases, and 9 bases lay between the germline ends. The CDR3 region has the DNA TGTGCCACCAGTGACACCAGACTCACCGGGGAGCTGTTTTTT. It translates to CATSDTRLTGELFF.

This sequence joins TRBV19 and TRBJ2-1, with 10 bases that match TRBD2. V gave up 9 bases and J gave up 8 bases; unmatched junction bases: 13. Germline V CDR1 and CDR2: LNHDA, SQIVND (reference sequence). The CDR3 runs 15 residues. In nucleotides, the CDR3 is TGTGCCAGCACCCTAGGTCTAGCGGGAGCAGATGAGCAGTTCTTC. Translating it yields CASTLGLAGADEQFF.

The V and J genes are TRBV19 and TRBJ1-1; unclear D gene. Trimming took off 10 bases at V and 4 bases at J, with 16 bases between the two ends. In germline, CDR1 is LNHDA, CDR2 SQIVND (reference sequence). The CDR3 totals 13 residues. CDR3: CATHPPGSTEAFF. CDR3 sequence (DNA): TGTGCCACGCATCCTCCGGGGAGCACTGAAGCTTTCTTT.

The chain recombines TRBV11-2 with TRBJ2-5, with D uncertain. V gave up 2 bases and J gave up 6 bases, with 7 bases separating them. The germline V gene encodes CDR1 SGHAT and CDR2 FQNNGV. The CDR3 contains 12 residues. CDR3 DNA: TGTGCCAGCAGCTTAAGGTCCCAGACCCAGTACTTC. This translates into CASSLRSQTQYF. The full variable domain, rest sourced from reference TRBV11-2 and TRBJ2-5, is EAGVAQSPRYKIIEKRQSVAFWCNPISGHATLYWYQQILGQGPKLLIQFQNNGVVDDSQLPKDRFSAERLKGVDSTLKIQPAKLEDSAVYLCASSLRSQTQYFGPGTRLLVL.

V and J are TRBV5-1 and TRBJ2-2; D is tentatively TRBD1 or TRBD2 (5 bases each). Trimming removed 0 bases from V and 7 bases from J, with 22 bases in between. Germline V gene lookup returns CDR1 SGHRS and CDR2 YFSETQ. The CDR3 is made up of 18 amino acids. CDR3 residues: CASSLEAPGPRSFGELFF. The CDR3 bases are TGCGCCAGCAGCTTGGAGGCCCCGGGACCTCGAAGTTTCGGGGAGCTGTTTTTT.

The CDR3 spells CANRREVGDSEQYF. The CDR3 nucleotides are TGTGCCAACCGCCGGGAGGTCGGGGACTCCGAGCAGTACTTC. V is TRBV5-4 and J is TRBJ2-7; 7 bases fit TRBD2. The CDR3 has 14 amino acids. Trimming cost V 9 bases and J 6 bases; bases outside gene matches: 15. Germline V CDR1 and CDR2: SGHNT, YYREEE (reference sequence). Variable domain in full (rest from reference TRBV5-4 and TRBJ2-7): ETGVTQSPTHLIKTRGQQVTLRCSSQSGHNTVSWYQQALGQGPQFIFQYYREEENGRGNFPPRFSGLQFPNYSSELNVNALELDDSALYLCANRREVGDSEQYFGPGTRLTVT.

As DNA, the CDR3 is TGCGCCAGCAGCTTGGAGACAGCGGGGGGGCCCGCTATCGGCACAGATACGCAGTATTTT. Encoded protein: CASSLETAGGPAIGTDTQYF. This chain links TRBV5-1 with TRBJ2-3, with TRBD2 matching over 10 bases. The V gene end was trimmed by 0 bases and the J gene end by 1 base; junction bases not matched to a gene: 14. The CDR3 is 20 amino acids. Germline V CDR1 and CDR2: SGHRS, YFSETQ.

V usage is TRBV5-3 and J usage is TRBJ2-7; D not resolved. Being an ORF, TRBV5-3 has a function that is uncertain. V was trimmed by 10 bases and J by 0 bases, leaving 17 bases between them. The CDR3 is made up of 14 amino acids. For the CDR3, the DNA is TGTGCCGTTCGACCTACGTTCAGCTCCTACGAGCAGTACTTC. This translates into CAVRPTFSSYEQYF.

The chain uses TRBV30 and TRBJ1-6, with unresolved D. Trimming took off 2 bases at V and 3 bases at J, with 11 bases between the two ends. This CDR3 has 15 residues. Germline CDR1 and CDR2: GTSNPN and SVGIG (reference sequence). This CDR3 is CAWSLRTDYNSPLHF. In nucleotides, the CDR3 is TGTGCCTGGAGTCTCCGGACGGACTATAATTCACCCCTCCACTTT.

The chain carries TRBV11-2 and TRBJ2-6, with 8 bases aligning to TRBD2. Germline V gene lookup returns CDR1 SGHAT and CDR2 FQNNGV. The CDR3 has 18 residues. With V trimmed by 5 bases and J by 0 bases, 9 bases remained unmatched. CDR3 DNA sequence: TGTGCCAGCAGCACCGTAGCGGGGAGGATCTCTGGGGCCAACGTCCTGACTTTC. Translated: CASSTVAGRISGANVLTF.

The genes are TRBV3-1 (or the pseudogene TRBV3-2) and TRBJ2-3; 11 bases align to TRBD2. Trimming at V came to 2 bases and at J to 0 bases, leaving 10 bases not matched to a gene. The CDR3 covers 19 residues. Germline CDR1 and CDR2: LGHDT and YNNKEL (reference sequence). This chain's CDR3 is CASSQISGRARLSTDTQYF. CDR3 coding DNA: TGTGCCAGCAGCCAAATTAGCGGGAGGGCCAGGTTAAGCACAGATACGCAGTATTTT.

DNA for the CDR3: TGTGCCAGCAGCACAGGGCCGCGCTACAATGAGCAGTTCTTC. Amino acid sequence: CASSTGPRYNEQFF. The chain has TRBV21-1 and TRBJ2-1; the table assigns TRBD1, which was not confirmed against the DNA. TRBV21-1 is a documented pseudogene. The CDR3 has 14 amino acids.

V usage is TRBV6-5 and J usage is TRBJ1-1; possibly TRBD1 for D (5 bases). Germline V gene sequence: CDR1 MNHEY, CDR2 SVGAGI. Between the trimmed V and J ends, which lost 10 bases and 4 bases, there was a span of 10 bases. This CDR3 is 11 amino acids long. The CDR3 protein is CATGGGTEAFF. DNA of the CDR3: TGTGCCACTGGGGGTGGCACTGAAGCTTTCTTT.

The CDR3 region is CASSPTLGGELFF. For the CDR3, the DNA is TGTGCCAGCTCACCCACGCTCGGCGGGGAGCTGTTTTTT. The chain has TRBV18 and TRBJ2-2; D is ambiguous. V lost 3 bases to trimming and J lost 7 bases, with 9 bases between them. This CDR3 has 13 residues. The germline CDR1 and CDR2 sequences are KGHSH and LQKENI.

CDR3 sequence reads: CASSLTTSSYNEQFF. CDR3 DNA: TGTGCCAGCAGCTTGACTACGAGCTCCTACAATGAGCAGTTCTTC. The rearrangement links TRBV7-9 to TRBJ2-1; D may be TRBD2 (5 bases). Trimming shortened V by 3 bases and J by 0 bases, and 9 bases separated the two germline ends. The CDR3 sequence is 15 residues long. Germline values: CDR1 SEHNR, CDR2 FQNEAQ (reference sequence).